The 32 T cell receptor beta chains below were found in one sample sequenced in a study of cytomegalovirus exposure and HLA in healthy donors. Generated by immunoSEQ multiplex PCR, the TCRdb table keeps only in-frame clones and is missing some. This repertoire shows about 120,000 clones, approximately 91% found once; its top ten account for roughly 2%. Sequencing input: PBMCs. Source of these receptors: a woman between 18 and 30 years old in good health and CMV-seronegative.

This clone occurred once. J is TRBJ2-2 and V is TRBV11-2; D gene uncertain. CDR1 and CDR2 from the germline V gene are SGHAT and FQNNGV. The CDR3 runs 13 residues. V was trimmed by 3 bases and J by 6 bases, leaving 8 bases between them. The CDR3 DNA reads TGTGCCAGCAGCTTGACGACTTCCGGGGAGCTGTTTTTT. Encoded protein: CASSLTTSGELFF.

This clone was seen a few times. CDR3: CASSRTGGANVLTF. The CDR3 DNA reads as TGTGCCAGTAGTAGGACAGGTGGGGCCAACGTCCTGACTTTC. The rearrangement uses TRBV19 and TRBJ2-6; 7 nucleotides agree with TRBD1. The CDR3 has 14 amino acids. Looked up from germline, CDR1 is LNHDA and CDR2 is SQIVND (reference sequence). Trimming cost V 4 bases and J 3 bases; bases outside gene matches: 0.

The rearrangement links TRBV5-6 to TRBJ2-1; weak D call: TRBD2 (6 bases). From germline, CDR1 is SGHDT and CDR2 YYEEEE. The CDR3 totals 15 residues. V was clipped by 0 bases and J by 6 bases, with 13 bases between them. In DNA, the CDR3 is TGTGCCAGCAGCTTGGCACTAGCAGCCTCCAATGAGCAGTTCTTC. It specifies CASSLALAASNEQFF.

The gene calls are TRBV28 and TRBJ2-7; maybe TRBD2 (5 bases). The CDR3 is 14 amino acids. V was trimmed by 7 bases and J by 4 bases, leaving 17 bases between them. Germline CDR1 is MDHEN and CDR2 is SYDVKM. In DNA, the CDR3 is TGTGCCAGCACAAGTTCTAGCACGCTTTACGAGCAGTACTTC. Amino acid sequence: CASTSSSTLYEQYF.

This chain links TRBV28 with TRBJ2-3, with D unresolved. Trimming left V 2 bases short and J 2 bases short, with 5 bases between. The germline CDR1 and CDR2 sequences are MDHEN and SYDVKM. The length of the CDR3 is 13 residues. CDR3 sequence (DNA): TGTGCCAGCAGTTTAGGCTTCACAGATACGCAGTATTTT. Protein product: CASSLGFTDTQYF.

The DNA for the CDR3 is TGCGCCAGCAGCCAAGCGGGACTAGCGGGAAGGAATGAGCAGTTCTTC. Protein sequence: CASSQAGLAGRNEQFF. The rearrangement joins TRBV4-1 to TRBJ2-1, with 13 positions matching TRBD2. V lost 1 base and J lost 7; bases outside the gene matches: 4. The CDR3 spans 16 residues. From germline, CDR1 is MGHRA and CDR2 YSYEKL.

The chain combines TRBV4-1 with TRBJ2-3, with 7 bases identical to TRBD1. With 1 base clipped from V and 0 bases from J, the junction kept 4 bases outside the gene matches. In germline, CDR1 is MGHRA, CDR2 YSYEKL. There are 16 residues in the CDR3. The CDR3: CASSQVGGKSTDTQYF. CDR3 nucleotides: TGCGCCAGCAGCCAAGTAGGGGGCAAGAGCACAGATACGCAGTATTTT.

V and J are TRBV5-4 and TRBJ2-5; 8 bases agree with TRBD1. The length of the CDR3 is 13 residues. V shed 4 bases and J 5 bases; nucleotides not matched to a gene: 4. The germline CDR1 and CDR2 sequences are SGHNT and YYREEE (reference sequence). CDR3 in amino acids: CASSRYRGETQYF. CDR3 nucleotide sequence: TGTGCCAGCAGCAGGTACAGGGGGGAGACCCAGTACTTC.

The chain links TRBV27 to TRBJ2-7, with D perhaps TRBD1 (6 bases). The CDR3 totals 13 residues. Trimming left V 4 bases short and J 3 bases short, with 10 bases between. The germline CDR1 and CDR2 sequences are MNHEY and SMNVEV (reference sequence). DNA of the CDR3: TGTGCCAGCAGTTGGACAGTAGGCTACGAGCAGTACTTC. It is translated as CASSWTVGYEQYF.

V gene TRBV7-3 combines with J gene TRBJ1-3; D may be TRBD1 (6 bases). This CDR3 has 14 residues. Germline V gene lookup returns CDR1 SGHTA and CDR2 FQGTGA. Trimming shortened V by 4 bases and J by 4 bases, and 11 bases separated the two germline ends. The CDR3 region has the DNA TGTGCCAGCAGCTCCGGACAGCCCGGAAACACCATATATTTT. Translating gives CASSSGQPGNTIYF.

CDR3 amino acids: CASSLPIGVGRFF. Written as DNA, the CDR3 is TGTGCCAGCAGCTTACCCATCGGGGTTGGGCGGTTCTTC. The rearrangement uses TRBV7-9 and TRBJ2-1; tentative D call: TRBD2 (5 bases). The ends were cut back, 2 bases at V and 15 bases at J, with 17 bases in the middle. The CDR3 consists of 13 residues. Germline V gene sequence: CDR1 SEHNR, CDR2 FQNEAQ (reference sequence). Using reference TRBV7-9 and TRBJ2-1 for the parts outside the CDR3, the full variable domain is DTGVSQNPRHKITKRGQNVTFRCDPISEHNRLYWYRQTLGQGPEFLTYFQNEAQLEKSRLLSDRFSAERPKGSFSTLEIQRTEQGDSAMYLCASSLPIGVGRFFGPGTRLTVL.

This chain links TRBV28 with TRBJ1-2; D gene ambiguous. The CDR3 sequence is 13 residues long. The germline V gene encodes CDR1 MDHEN and CDR2 SYDVKM. V lost 6 bases and J lost 8, with 16 bases in between. The CDR3, as DNA: TGTGCCAGCAGCCGGCCGGGAGGGCTCGGCTACACCTTC. It encodes CASSRPGGLGYTF.

The V and J genes are TRBV5-1 and TRBJ1-4; 7 bases align to TRBD1. CDR1 is SGHRS and CDR2 is YFSETQ in the germline V gene. This CDR3 spans 14 amino acids. V lost 4 bases to trimming and J lost 4 bases; unmatched junction nucleotides: 4. The CDR3 here is CASSRDRFNEKLFF. As DNA, the CDR3 is TGCGCCAGCAGCCGGGACAGATTTAATGAAAAACTGTTTTTT.

The rearrangement links TRBV30 to TRBJ2-3, with TRBD2 as a possible D gene (5 bases). V lost 1 base and J 2 bases, leaving 13 bases between the germline ends. The CDR3 extends over 15 amino acids. The V gene's germline CDR1 is GTSNPN and CDR2 SVGIG (reference sequence). CDR3 sequence reads: CAWSAPSMTTDTQYF. The DNA for the CDR3 is TGTGCCTGGAGTGCCCCTAGCATGACCACAGATACGCAGTATTTT.

The chain combines TRBV27 with TRBJ1-1, with D tentatively TRBD1 (5 bases). Trimming took off 5 bases at V and 6 bases at J, with 22 bases between the two ends. This CDR3 is 16 amino acids long. Germline V gives CDR1 MNHEY, CDR2 SMNVEV (reference sequence). The CDR3 loop reads CASSPPGVATRAEAFF. The CDR3 DNA reads as TGTGCCAGCAGTCCGCCGGGGGTGGCCACGAGGGCTGAAGCTTTCTTT.

The chain joins TRBV27 to TRBJ2-7, with 7 bases identical to TRBD2. The length of the CDR3 is 14 residues. Germline trimming cut 5 bases from V and 2 bases from J; bases unmatched to any gene: 6. Germline assignment: CDR1 MNHEY and CDR2 SMNVEV (reference sequence). CDR3 region: CASSPRGGAYEQYF. CDR3 DNA sequence: TGTGCCAGCAGTCCCCGGGGAGGGGCCTACGAGCAGTACTTC.

This chain's CDR3 is CASTPSGYNEQFF. CDR3 coding DNA: TGCGCCAGCACACCTAGCGGGTACAATGAGCAGTTCTTC. The chain links TRBV4-1 to TRBJ2-1, with TRBD2 matching over 8 bases. The CDR3 is 13 residues long. Germline V lookup: CDR1 MGHRA, CDR2 YSYEKL. Trimming at V came to 7 bases and at J to 4 bases, leaving 3 bases not matched to a gene.

The V and J genes are TRBV6-1 and TRBJ2-7; 8 bases fit TRBD1. J gave up 1 base and V 4 bases, and 6 bases lay outside the gene matches. Germline CDR1 and CDR2: MNHNS and SASEGT. This CDR3 comprises 15 residues. The CDR3: CASSVRQGASYEQYF. CDR3 bases: TGTGCCAGCAGTGTTAGGCAGGGGGCGTCCTACGAGCAGTACTTC.

The chain links TRBV11-2 to TRBJ2-1; the D gene is possibly TRBD1 (5 bases). CDR1 is SGHAT, CDR2 FQNNGV, per germline. V lost 5 bases and J lost 1, with 18 bases in between. The CDR3 is 17 residues long. Here the CDR3 reads CASSRDRSRASYNEQFF. The CDR3 region has the DNA TGTGCCAGCAGCCGAGACCGGAGCAGGGCTTCCTACAATGAGCAGTTCTTC.

This clone was observed a few times. V usage is TRBV2 and J usage is TRBJ2-7, with D tentatively TRBD2 (5 bases). CDR1 is SNHLY, CDR2 FYNNEI, per germline. The CDR3 extends over 11 amino acids. V lost 6 bases to trimming and J lost 3 bases, with 6 bases between them. The CDR3 DNA reads TGTGCCAGCAGCGAGGGCTACGAGCAGTACTTC. It encodes CASSEGYEQYF.

The chain combines TRBV6-5 with TRBJ2-7; TRBD1 matches 9 bases. The CDR3 is 16 residues long. After removal of 0 bases from V and 3 bases from J, the junction contained 6 bases not matched to a gene. Germline assignment: CDR1 MNHEY and CDR2 SVGAGI. CDR3: CASSYSRTGEGYEQYF. CDR3 in DNA: TGTGCCAGCAGTTACTCGAGGACAGGGGAGGGCTACGAGCAGTACTTC.

This sequence joins TRBV27 and TRBJ2-3; 9 bases align to TRBD1. V lost 1 base, J lost 4 bases, and 6 bases stayed unmatched. This CDR3 is built from 16 residues. From germline, CDR1 is MNHEY and CDR2 SMNVEV (reference sequence). The CDR3: CASSLYRRQGADTQYF. Here the CDR3 DNA reads TGTGCCAGCAGTTTATACCGTCGACAGGGGGCAGATACGCAGTATTTT.

V usage is TRBV4-2 and J usage is TRBJ2-3, with TRBD2 matching 8 bases. The germline V gene encodes CDR1 LGHNA and CDR2 YNFKEQ. This CDR3 has 19 amino acids. Germline trimming cut 0 bases from V and 6 bases from J; bases unmatched to any gene: 17. CDR3 amino acids: CASSQDLLRGGLKWDTQYF. The CDR3 DNA sequence: TGTGCCAGCAGCCAAGATCTTCTTCGGGGGGGGCTAAAGTGGGATACGCAGTATTTT.

This chain links TRBV25-1 with TRBJ2-2; D gene unclear. The V gene's germline CDR1 is MGHDK and CDR2 SYGVNS. The CDR3 runs 12 residues. V was clipped by 2 bases and J by 6 bases, with 4 bases between them. The CDR3 loop is CASSELPGELFF. The CDR3 DNA reads as TGTGCCAGCAGTGAACTCCCCGGGGAGCTGTTTTTT.

There are a few counts of this clone. The V and J genes are TRBV9 and TRBJ2-2; D not resolved. This CDR3 comprises 13 residues. In germline, CDR1 is SGDLS, CDR2 YYNGEE. Trimming cost V 4 bases and J 4 bases, with 8 bases left between them. CDR3 in DNA: TGTGCCAGCAGCCCATACAGCACCGGGGAGCTGTTTTTT. Its translation: CASSPYSTGELFF.

This clone is a singleton in its sample. The V call is TRBV5-1, the J call TRBJ2-7; TRBD1 agrees at 9 bases. V shed 2 bases and J 3 bases; nucleotides not matched to a gene: 12. From germline, CDR1 is SGHRS and CDR2 YFSETQ. This CDR3 has 17 amino acids. CDR3 sequence (DNA): TGCGCCAGCAGCTTAACGAGAACAGGGGGCAATTTCTACGAGCAGTACTTC. It yields the protein CASSLTRTGGNFYEQYF.

The chain combines TRBV19 with TRBJ2-2; D is ambiguous. This CDR3 is 12 amino acids long. Looked up from germline, CDR1 is LNHDA and CDR2 is SQIVND (reference sequence). Trimming cost V 1 base and J 5 bases, with 2 bases left between them. The CDR3 spells CASSIVTGELFF. The CDR3 nucleotides read TGTGCCAGTAGTATAGTAACCGGGGAGCTGTTTTTT.

This clone was recorded once. The chain joins TRBV5-1 to TRBJ1-3; tentatively, D is TRBD1 (5 bases). This CDR3 contains 16 residues. The germline V gene encodes CDR1 SGHRS and CDR2 YFSETQ. V lost 0 bases, J lost 0 bases, and 10 bases lay in between. This CDR3 reads CASSLASGHSGNTIYF. CDR3 in DNA: TGCGCCAGCAGCTTGGCCTCTGGACACTCTGGAAACACCATATATTTT.

V and J are TRBV19 and TRBJ2-1, with a tentative D call TRBD1 (5 bases). This CDR3 contains 13 residues. In germline, CDR1 is LNHDA, CDR2 SQIVND (reference sequence). Between the trimmed V and J ends, which lost 5 bases and 3 bases, there was a span of 8 bases. CDR3 DNA sequence: TGTGCCAGTAGTTCTCAGGGCTACAATGAGCAGTTCTTC. Protein: CASSSQGYNEQFF.

The rearrangement joins TRBV2 to TRBJ2-7, with D tentatively TRBD1 (5 bases). The V gene lost 5 bases and the J gene lost 2 bases, with 16 bases spanning the gap. Germline CDR1 reads SNHLY; CDR2 reads FYNNEI. The CDR3 consists of 15 residues. CDR3 amino acids: CASSQDRDDPYEQYF. The CDR3 DNA is TGTGCCAGCAGTCAAGACAGAGACGACCCCTACGAGCAGTACTTC.

The chain carries TRBV19 and TRBJ2-7, with 12 bases aligning to TRBD2. The germline V gene encodes CDR1 LNHDA and CDR2 SQIVND (reference sequence). This CDR3 contains 13 residues. Losses at the gene ends were 5 bases for V and 4 bases for J; bases not matched to a gene: 0. CDR3 sequence (DNA): TGTGCCAGTAGTGGACTAGCGGGATACGAGCAGTACTTC. Residues: CASSGLAGYEQYF. Drawing the rest from reference TRBV19 and TRBJ2-7, the complete variable domain is DGGITQSPKYLFRKEGQNVTLSCEQNLNHDAMYWYRQDPGQGLRLIYYSQIVNDFQKGDIAEGYSVSREKKESFPLTVTSAQKNPTAFYLCASSGLAGYEQYFGPGTRLTVT.

The chain links TRBV6-6 to TRBJ2-7; TRBD2 might be the D (5 bases). The germline V and J ends were trimmed by 2 bases and 2 bases, with 10 bases remaining between them. Germline V gene sequence: CDR1 MNHNY, CDR2 SVGAGI (reference sequence). The CDR3 consists of 14 residues. CDR3 DNA sequence: TGTGCCAGCAGTTACGTTGCGGGCACCTACGAGCAGTACTTC. It translates to CASSYVAGTYEQYF.